The next 30 T cell receptor beta chains were all read from a single sample in a study of cytomegalovirus exposure and HLA in healthy donors. 13 Jbeta primers and 60 Vbeta primers were used for the PCR. Assay used: immunoSEQ multiplex PCR; TCRdb lists only in-frame clones, some missing. The table includes about 78,000 clones, over 60% detected once. Sequenced: PBMCs. The receptors stem from a woman in her thirties or forties in good health and CMV-seropositive.

This sequence joins TRBV15 and TRBJ2-5, with D maybe TRBD2 (5 bases). The V end was cut by 1 base, the J end by 2 bases, with 8 bases between. Looked up from germline, CDR1 is LNHNV and CDR2 is YYDKDF (reference sequence). This CDR3 spans 14 amino acids. The CDR3 sequence: CATSRAGKQETQYF. CDR3 coding DNA: TGTGCCACCAGCAGAGCGGGAAAGCAAGAGACCCAGTACTTC.

This clone showed up just once. J is TRBJ1-5 and V is TRBV27; 11 nucleotides agree with TRBD1. This CDR3 contains 19 residues. The junction had 8 bases not matched to a gene; V was cut back by 1 base and J by 0 bases. Germline V lookup: CDR1 MNHEY, CDR2 SMNVEV (reference sequence). CDR3 DNA sequence: TGTGCCAGCAGTTTATTTTGGACAGGGGGCCCATATAGCAATCAGCCCCAGCATTTT. It encodes CASSLFWTGGPYSNQPQHF.

This clone is a singleton in its sample. The V gene is TRBV30, the J gene TRBJ1-5; 9 positions match TRBD1. Germline V gene sequence: CDR1 GTSNPN, CDR2 SVGIG (reference sequence). This CDR3 contains 15 residues. After removal of 4 bases from V and 6 bases from J, the junction contained 10 bases not matched to a gene. The CDR3 sequence: CAWTGGQGEGQPQHF. Here the CDR3 DNA reads TGTGCCTGGACGGGGGGACAGGGTGAGGGTCAGCCCCAGCATTTT. Filled out from reference TRBV30 and TRBJ1-5, the complete variable domain reads SQTIHQWPATLVQPVGSPLSLECTVEGTSNPNLYWYRQAAGRGLQLLFYSVGIGQISSEVPQNLSASRPQDRQFILSSKKLLLSDSGFYLCAWTGGQGEGQPQHFGDGTRLSIL.

The rearrangement joins TRBV6-4 to TRBJ1-1; D might be TRBD1 (6 bases). Looked up from germline, CDR1 is MRHNA and CDR2 is SNTAGT. The V end was cut by 6 bases, the J end by 1 base, with 15 bases between. This CDR3 comprises 15 residues. The CDR3 DNA reads as TGTGCCAGCAGCGAAGGGGGGGGAGGGAACACTGAAGCTTTCTTT. Residues: CASSEGGGGNTEAFF.

This clone was recorded a few times. The chain combines TRBV6-5 with TRBJ1-1, with TRBD1 matching 11 bases. Germline V gene sequence: CDR1 MNHEY, CDR2 SVGAGI. The V segment lost 5 bases and the J segment 11 bases; nucleotides outside the gene matches: 10. The CDR3 runs to 14 residues. The CDR3 protein is CASSTGTGGIRAFF. The CDR3 DNA reads TGTGCCAGCAGTACCGGGACAGGGGGAATAAGGGCTTTCTTT.

V gene TRBV25-1 combines with J gene TRBJ2-1, with 11 bases identical to TRBD2. Losses at the gene ends were 3 bases for V and 7 bases for J; bases not matched to a gene: 8. The germline V gene encodes CDR1 MGHDK and CDR2 SYGVNS. The CDR3 extends over 16 amino acids. CDR3 region: CASSEGFGLAGNEQFF. CDR3 coding DNA: TGTGCCAGCAGTGAGGGGTTTGGACTAGCGGGTAATGAGCAGTTCTTC. Filled out from reference TRBV25-1 and TRBJ2-1, the complete variable domain reads EADIYQTPRYLVIGTGKKITLECSQTMGHDKMYWYQQDPGMELHLIHYSYGVNSTEKGDLSSESTVSRIRTEHFPLTLESARPSHTSQYLCASSEGFGLAGNEQFFGPGTRLTVL.

CDR3 residues: CASSTHRDSSQHF. The CDR3 DNA reads as TGTGCCAGCTCAACCCACCGGGACAGTTCCCAGCATTTT. The chain recombines TRBV18 with TRBJ1-5; 7 bases are shared with TRBD1. Trimming took 5 bases from V and 11 from J; bases not matched to a gene: 9. From germline, CDR1 is KGHSH and CDR2 LQKENI. The CDR3 is made up of 13 amino acids.

The chain carries TRBV11-2 and TRBJ1-1, with D possibly being TRBD1 (5 bases). The CDR3 extends over 15 amino acids. Germline V gene data show CDR1 as SGHAT and CDR2 as FQNNGV. Trimming cost V 1 base and J 3 bases, with 12 bases left between them. CDR3 loop: CASSLARGGYTEAFF. The DNA of the CDR3 is TGTGCCAGCAGCTTAGCTCGGGGGGGATACACTGAAGCTTTCTTT.

The gene calls are TRBV19 and TRBJ1-2, with TRBD1 as a possible D gene (5 bases). The CDR3 totals 14 residues. Germline values: CDR1 LNHDA, CDR2 SQIVND (reference sequence). V was clipped by 5 bases and J by 1 base, with 11 bases between them. DNA for the CDR3: TGTGCCAGTAGTTCCGGCAGGGTTAACTATGGCTACACCTTC. Its protein product is CASSSGRVNYGYTF.

The V and J genes are TRBV18 and TRBJ1-5; 7 bases map to TRBD1. The germline V gene has CDR1 KGHSH and CDR2 LQKENI. The ends lost 4 bases at V and 2 bases at J; junction bases unmatched: 2. CDR3 size: 14 residues. CDR3 sequence reads: CASSQGTGNQPQHF. The CDR3 DNA reads as TGTGCCAGCTCACAAGGGACAGGCAATCAGCCCCAGCATTTT.

This chain joins TRBV2 and TRBJ1-4; a weak D match, TRBD1 (6 bases). From germline, CDR1 is SNHLY and CDR2 FYNNEI. Trimming pared 8 bases from V and 8 bases from J, leaving 21 bases between. The CDR3 totals 15 residues. The chain's CDR3 is CASRRGGNLGEKLFF. The CDR3 DNA follows: TGTGCCAGCCGCAGGGGTGGAAACTTGGGCGAAAAACTGTTTTTT.

The chain carries TRBV7-9 and TRBJ2-2; no definite D call. The germline V gene encodes CDR1 SEHNR and CDR2 FQNEAQ (reference sequence). The CDR3 is 15 residues long. Trimming removed 2 bases at V and 0 bases at J, with 7 bases between. The CDR3 loop is CASSLSTANTGELFF. The CDR3 nucleotides read TGTGCCAGCAGCTTATCAACAGCGAACACCGGGGAGCTGTTTTTT.

This clone has only one observation. The chain recombines TRBV25-1 with TRBJ1-1, with D unclear. Germline V gene sequence: CDR1 MGHDK, CDR2 SYGVNS. V was pared by 5 bases and J by 1 base, with 5 bases between. CDR3 size: 12 residues. Written as DNA, the CDR3 is TGTGCCAGCAGTCACGGGAACACTGAAGCTTTCTTT. This sequence encodes CASSHGNTEAFF.

CDR3 protein: CSVVRNTEAFF. CDR3 sequence (DNA): TGCAGCGTTGTTAGGAACACTGAAGCTTTCTTT. The chain carries TRBV29-1 and TRBJ1-1; D is undetermined. Germline V lookup: CDR1 SQVTM, CDR2 ANQGSEA. The CDR3 is 11 residues long. V lost 4 bases, J lost 1 base, and 4 bases lay in between.

V usage is TRBV7-9 and J usage is TRBJ2-1, with a weak D call TRBD1 (6 bases). CDR3 size: 16 residues. Trimming stripped 3 bases from V and 0 bases from J, with 12 bases between. Looked up from germline, CDR1 is SEHNR and CDR2 is FQNEAQ (reference sequence). The CDR3 sequence is CASSLPTGSSYNEQFF. CDR3 in DNA: TGTGCCAGCAGCTTGCCCACAGGGAGCTCCTACAATGAGCAGTTCTTC.

The chain employs TRBV6-5 and TRBJ2-1; 10 bases map to TRBD1. CDR1 and CDR2 (germline): MNHEY, SVGAGI. J gave up 5 bases and V 8 bases, and 9 bases lay outside the gene matches. The CDR3 totals 15 residues. The CDR3 nucleotides read TGTGCCAGCTGTACAACCGGGACAGGGGACAATGAGCAGTTCTTC. Its protein is CASCTTGTGDNEQFF.

V and J are TRBV5-6 and TRBJ1-2; 9 bases are shared with TRBD1. Germline CDR1 reads SGHDT; CDR2 reads YYEEEE. This CDR3 region has 15 residues. Unmatched junction bases numbered 7, after V lost 5 bases and J lost 2 bases. The CDR3 bases are TGTGCCAGCAGGGGACAGGGAGTCGGAAACTATGGCTACACCTTC. Encoded protein: CASRGQGVGNYGYTF.

This clone has more than one count but fewer than ten. A read error may account for a junction end that differs from germline. The CDR3 is CASSFQGALYGQYF. CDR3 in DNA: TGTGCCAGCAGCTTCCAAGGGGCACTCTACGGGCAGTACTTC. The V gene is TRBV5-5, the J gene TRBJ2-7, with a possible D match to TRBD1 (5 bases). The CDR3 runs 14 residues. The V gene's germline CDR1 is SGHKS and CDR2 YYEKEE (reference sequence).

V is TRBV27 and J is TRBJ1-1; 8 bases match TRBD1. CDR1 is MNHEY and CDR2 is SMNVEV in the germline V gene (reference sequence). The CDR3 is 18 amino acids. V dropped 6 bases and J dropped 6; count of bases not matched to a gene: 21. CDR3 nucleotides: TGTGCCAGCAGGACTTTACTTGGGACAGGCACAACTATCTCTGAAGCTTTCTTT. Translation: CASRTLLGTGTTISEAFF.

This chain joins TRBV28 and TRBJ1-2; 8 bases line up with TRBD1. The CDR3 totals 14 residues. CDR1 and CDR2 (germline): MDHEN, SYDVKM. With V trimmed by 11 bases and J by 2 bases, 10 bases remained unmatched. CDR3 nucleotides: TGTGCCGTATTTATACAGGGGGGCAACTATGGCTACACCTTC. This translates into CAVFIQGGNYGYTF.

A few counts support this clone. The gene calls are TRBV6-1 and TRBJ1-5; no definite D call. Between the trimmed V and J ends, which lost 4 bases and 3 bases, there was a span of 22 bases. The CDR3 runs to 18 residues. Looked up from germline, CDR1 is MNHNS and CDR2 is SASEGT. CDR3 amino acids: CASSAHGGFGLVNQPQHF. CDR3 DNA: TGTGCCAGCAGTGCCCATGGAGGGTTCGGATTAGTCAATCAGCCCCAGCATTTT.

The V and J genes are TRBV5-4 and TRBJ2-2; weak D call: TRBD1 (5 bases). The germline CDR1 and CDR2 sequences are SGHNT and YYREEE (reference sequence). The CDR3 has 16 residues. V was shortened by 4 bases and J by 4 bases, with 17 bases between the two germline ends. CDR3 residues: CASSGADGQITGELFF. For the CDR3, the DNA is TGTGCCAGCAGCGGGGCGGACGGGCAGATCACCGGGGAGCTGTTTTTT.

V usage is TRBV28 and J usage is TRBJ1-4, with 9 bases lining up with TRBD1. The J segment lost 10 bases and the V segment lost 7 bases, leaving 7 bases of the junction unmatched. Germline V CDR1 and CDR2: MDHEN, SYDVKM. This CDR3 spans 13 amino acids. The CDR3 DNA reads as TGTGCCAGCACCCCCACAGGGGGCCTAAAACTGTTTTTT. It encodes CASTPTGGLKLFF.

This clone was seen a few times. CDR3 DNA sequence: TGTGCCAGCAGCCCTGGGGACACTGGACACGGGGAGCTGTTTTTT. It codes for CASSPGDTGHGELFF. The V call is TRBV7-9, the J call TRBJ2-2, with D possibly matching TRBD1 (6 bases). Looked up from germline, CDR1 is SEHNR and CDR2 is FQNEAQ (reference sequence). V was pared by 5 bases and J by 7 bases, with 17 bases between. The CDR3 totals 15 residues.

The chain links TRBV4-3 to TRBJ2-7; D is possibly TRBD2 (6 bases). V lost 0 bases and J 6 bases, leaving 18 bases between the germline ends. Germline-derived CDR1 and CDR2 are LGHNA and YSLEER. CDR3 length equals 16 residues. The CDR3 DNA follows: TGCGCCAGCAGCCAAGATATGCTAGCGCCTTCACGCGAGCAGTACTTC. Translation gives CASSQDMLAPSREQYF.

The chain is built from TRBV7-9 and TRBJ2-7; D gene ambiguous. Germline CDR1 reads SEHNR; CDR2 reads FQNEAQ (reference sequence). The length of the CDR3 is 14 residues. Trimming took 1 base from V and 2 from J, leaving 9 bases between them. This CDR3 is CASSLGFQTYEQYF. CDR3 in DNA: TGTGCCAGCAGCTTAGGTTTCCAGACCTACGAGCAGTACTTC.

This clone has just a few counts. V usage is TRBV5-4 and J usage is TRBJ2-5, with a tentative D call TRBD2 (6 bases). This CDR3 region has 15 residues. Germline V lookup: CDR1 SGHNT, CDR2 YYREEE (reference sequence). Trimming left V 1 base short and J 4 bases short, with 14 bases between. The CDR3, as DNA: TGTGCCAGCAGCTTGTTTGGGTGGGGAGGAGAGACCCAGTACTTC. It encodes CASSLFGWGGETQYF.

This clone was observed a few times. The genes are TRBV6-5 and TRBJ1-1; 8 nucleotides align to TRBD1. CDR1 and CDR2 from the germline V gene are MNHEY and SVGAGI. The V gene end was trimmed by 2 bases and the J gene end by 1 base; junction bases not matched to a gene: 3. The CDR3 sequence is 15 residues long. CDR3 nucleotide sequence: TGTGCCAGCAGTTACGGGACAGGCGAGAACACTGAAGCTTTCTTT. Encoded protein: CASSYGTGENTEAFF.

Worth noting for this clone: Its ends do not fully match the called genes, so a read error is possible. CDR3 nucleotides: TGTGCCAGCAGTTCTTCCTTTAATTCACCCCTCCACTTT. This codes for CASSSSFNSPLHF. The V call is TRBV28, the J call TRBJ1-6; no firm D call. CDR3 length: 13 residues. The germline V gene encodes CDR1 MDHEN and CDR2 SYDVKM.

This clone was counted a few times. This sequence joins TRBV5-1 and TRBJ1-1; 7 bases map to TRBD1. The ends lost 2 bases at V and 4 bases at J; junction bases unmatched: 8. The CDR3 is made up of 15 amino acids. Germline CDR1 and CDR2: SGHRS and YFSETQ. The CDR3 DNA is TGCGCCAGCAGCTTCGACAGGGTAGGGAGCACTGAAGCTTTCTTT. As protein: CASSFDRVGSTEAFF.